The 5 T cell receptor beta chains given below trace back to one sample, sequenced in a study of long-term antiretroviral therapy in people with HIV (dated by TCRdb to between 2022 and 2023). Sequencing of the TRB variable region was done with the immunoSEQ hsTCRB v3.0 assay at survey level resolution. TCRdb re-hosts the immuneACCESS table, in-frame sequences only. Its copies lack some clones; in the studies checked, an unresolved V gene accounts for under half of them, and the cause for the rest is not known. This sample comprises about 28,000 clones, roughly 84% of them detected only once. About 6.4% of the sample is held by the ten biggest clonotypes. The material was unsorted PBMCs, obtained 0.4 years after starting antiretroviral therapy. These receptor sequences come from a man aged 18 to 30 with HIV.

This clone came up a few times. The V and J genes are TRBV10-3 and TRBJ1-6, with a possible D match to TRBD1 (5 bases). The germline CDR1 and CDR2 sequences are ENHRY and SYGVKD. The CDR3 totals 16 residues. V lost 0 bases and J 10 bases, leaving 16 bases between the germline ends. The DNA for the CDR3 is TGTGCCATCAGTGAGTCGATTCGGAGGGGTTGGTCACCCCTCCACTTT. Amino acid sequence: CAISESIRRGWSPLHF.

V usage is TRBV7-6 and J usage is TRBJ1-6; D is unresolved. CDR1 and CDR2 from the germline V gene are SGHVS and FNYEAQ. The CDR3 loop spans 14 amino acids. V lost 5 bases and J lost 7, with 12 bases in between. The CDR3 coding sequence is TGTGCCAGCAGCCAGCGGTCTGGGAATTCACCCCTCCACTTT. This encodes CASSQRSGNSPLHF.

The chain joins TRBV7-3 to TRBJ2-1; 10 bases are shared with TRBD2. The germline V gene encodes CDR1 SGHTA and CDR2 FQGTGA. The trim removed 2 bases at V and 6 bases at J, leaving 4 bases unmatched. The CDR3 is 15 residues long. CDR3 protein: CASSLGTSAFNEQFF. As DNA, the CDR3 is TGTGCCAGCAGCTTAGGGACTAGCGCCTTCAATGAGCAGTTCTTC.

The rearrangement uses TRBV19 and TRBJ1-5; tentative D call: TRBD1 (5 bases). Between the trimmed V and J ends, which lost 4 bases and 1 base, there was a span of 23 bases. The CDR3 has 19 amino acids. The germline gives CDR1 LNHDA, CDR2 SQIVND (reference sequence). CDR3 sequence: CASSNWALRSKGSNQPQHF. The CDR3 bases are TGTGCCAGTAGTAACTGGGCCCTCCGATCAAAGGGGAGCAATCAGCCCCAGCATTTT.

Concerning this clone: One end of the junction does not line up with germline, which may come from a read error. The chain uses TRBV7-7 and TRBJ2-7; D unclear. CDR1 is SSHAT and CDR2 is FNYEAQ in the germline V gene (reference sequence). CDR3 length: 13 amino acids. CDR3 region: CASSLSPIYEQYF. CDR3 coding DNA: TGTGCTAGCAGCTTAAGTCCCATATACGAGCAGTACTTC. The entire variable domain, with the rest obtained from reference TRBV7-7 and TRBJ2-7, is as follows: GAGVSQSPRYKVTKRGQDVTLRCDPISSHATLYWYQQALGQGPEFLTYFNYEAQPDKSGLPSDRFSAERPEGSISTLTIQRTEQRDSAMYRCASSLSPIYEQYFGPGTRLTVT.